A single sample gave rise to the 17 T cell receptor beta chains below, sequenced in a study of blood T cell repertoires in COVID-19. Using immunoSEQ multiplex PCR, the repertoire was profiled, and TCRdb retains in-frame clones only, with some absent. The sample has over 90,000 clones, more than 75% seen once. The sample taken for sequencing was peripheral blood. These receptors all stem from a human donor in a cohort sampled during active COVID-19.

CDR3 loop: CASSDPGVGTYEQYF. CDR3 bases: TGTGCCAGCAGTGATCCAGGGGTGGGAACCTACGAGCAGTACTTC. V is TRBV25-1 and J is TRBJ2-7, with D perhaps matching TRBD1 (6 bases). Germline V gene lookup returns CDR1 MGHDK and CDR2 SYGVNS. The ends were cut back, 3 bases at V and 2 bases at J, with 14 bases in the middle. CDR3 length: 15 amino acids.

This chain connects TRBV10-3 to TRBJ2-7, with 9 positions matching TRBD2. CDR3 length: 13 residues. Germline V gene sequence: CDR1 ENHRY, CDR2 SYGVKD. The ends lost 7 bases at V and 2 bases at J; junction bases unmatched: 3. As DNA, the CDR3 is TGTGCCATCAAAGCGGGAGGTGCCTACGAGCAGTACTTC. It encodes CAIKAGGAYEQYF.

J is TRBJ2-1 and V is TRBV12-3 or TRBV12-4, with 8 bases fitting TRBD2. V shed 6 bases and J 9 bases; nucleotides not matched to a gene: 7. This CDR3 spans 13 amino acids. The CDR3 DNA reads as TGTGCCAGCAGGCCCGGGACTAGAGGTGAGCAGTTCTTC. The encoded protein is CASRPGTRGEQFF.

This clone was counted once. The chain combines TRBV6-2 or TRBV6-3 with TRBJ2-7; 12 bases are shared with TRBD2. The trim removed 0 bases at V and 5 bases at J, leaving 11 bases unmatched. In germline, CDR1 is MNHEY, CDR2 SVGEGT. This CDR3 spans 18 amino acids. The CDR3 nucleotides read TGTGCCAGCAGTTACTCGTCGACTAGCGGGAGATGGTCGGACGAGCAGTACTTC. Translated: CASSYSSTSGRWSDEQYF.

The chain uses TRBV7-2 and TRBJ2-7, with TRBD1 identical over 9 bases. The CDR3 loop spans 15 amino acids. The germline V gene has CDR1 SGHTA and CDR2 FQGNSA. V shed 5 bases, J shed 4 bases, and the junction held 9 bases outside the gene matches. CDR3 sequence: CASSPYGQGRYEQYF. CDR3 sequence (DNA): TGTGCCAGCAGCCCGTACGGACAGGGGCGGTACGAGCAGTACTTC.

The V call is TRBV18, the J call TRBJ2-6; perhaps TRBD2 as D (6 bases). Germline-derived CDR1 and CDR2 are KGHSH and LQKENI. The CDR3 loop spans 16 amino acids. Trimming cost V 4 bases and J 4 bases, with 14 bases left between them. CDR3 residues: CASSRSRGTGANVLTF. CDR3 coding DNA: TGTGCCAGCTCACGGTCTCGGGGGACCGGGGCCAACGTCCTGACTTTC.

CDR3 region: CASRQANSGNTIYF. CDR3 in DNA: TGTGCCAGCAGGCAGGCGAACTCTGGAAACACCATATATTTT. The chain employs TRBV2 and TRBJ1-3; D gene unclear. V lost 6 bases to trimming and J lost 0 bases, with 9 bases between them. Germline CDR1 reads SNHLY; CDR2 reads FYNNEI. This CDR3 is built from 14 residues.

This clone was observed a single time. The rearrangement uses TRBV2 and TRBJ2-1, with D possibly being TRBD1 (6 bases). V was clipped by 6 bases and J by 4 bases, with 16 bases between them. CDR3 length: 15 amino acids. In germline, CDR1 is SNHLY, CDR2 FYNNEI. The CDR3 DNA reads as TGTGCCAGCAGGAACCGGGACACCCTTTACAATGAGCAGTTCTTC. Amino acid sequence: CASRNRDTLYNEQFF.

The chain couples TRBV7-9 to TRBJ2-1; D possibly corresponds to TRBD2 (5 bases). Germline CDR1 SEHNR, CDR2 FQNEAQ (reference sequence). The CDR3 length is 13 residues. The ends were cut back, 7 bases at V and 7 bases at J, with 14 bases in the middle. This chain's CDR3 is CASTSGELNEQFF. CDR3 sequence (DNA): TGTGCCAGCACCTCCGGGGAGCTAAATGAGCAGTTCTTC. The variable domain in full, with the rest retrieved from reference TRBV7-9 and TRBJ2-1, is DTGVSQNPRHKITKRGQNVTFRCDPISEHNRLYWYRQTLGQGPEFLTYFQNEAQLEKSRLLSDRFSAERPKGSFSTLEIQRTEQGDSAMYLCASTSGELNEQFFGPGTRLTVL.

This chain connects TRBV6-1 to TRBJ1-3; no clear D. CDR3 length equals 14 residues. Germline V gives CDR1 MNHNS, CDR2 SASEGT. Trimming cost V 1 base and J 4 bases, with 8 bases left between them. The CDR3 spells CASSEGRRGNTIYF. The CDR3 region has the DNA TGTGCCAGCAGTGAAGGCCGCAGGGGAAACACCATATATTTT.

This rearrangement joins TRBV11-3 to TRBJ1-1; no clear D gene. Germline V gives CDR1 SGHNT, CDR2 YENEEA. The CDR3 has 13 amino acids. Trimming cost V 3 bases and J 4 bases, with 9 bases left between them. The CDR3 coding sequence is TGTGCCAGCAGCTTCAGCCGGAGCACTGAAGCTTTCTTT. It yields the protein CASSFSRSTEAFF. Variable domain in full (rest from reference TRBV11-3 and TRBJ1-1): EAGVVQSPRYKIIEKKQPVAFWCNPISGHNTLYWYLQNLGQGPELLIRYENEEAVDDSQLPKDRFSAERLKGVDSTLKIQPAELGDSAVYLCASSFSRSTEAFFGQGTRLTVV.

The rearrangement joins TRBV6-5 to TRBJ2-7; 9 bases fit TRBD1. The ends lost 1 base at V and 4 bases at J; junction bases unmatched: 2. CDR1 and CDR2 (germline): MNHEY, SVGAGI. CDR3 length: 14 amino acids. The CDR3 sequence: CASSYYGTGYEQYF. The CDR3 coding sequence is TGTGCCAGCAGTTACTACGGGACAGGGTACGAGCAGTACTTC.

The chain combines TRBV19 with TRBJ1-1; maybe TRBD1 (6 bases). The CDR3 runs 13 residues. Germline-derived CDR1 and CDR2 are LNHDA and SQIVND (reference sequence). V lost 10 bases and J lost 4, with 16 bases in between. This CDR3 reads CAIRGGGGTEAFF. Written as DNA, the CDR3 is TGTGCCATTCGCGGGGGGGGCGGCACTGAAGCTTTCTTT. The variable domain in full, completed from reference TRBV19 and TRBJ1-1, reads DGGITQSPKYLFRKEGQNVTLSCEQNLNHDAMYWYRQDPGQGLRLIYYSQIVNDFQKGDIAEGYSVSREKKESFPLTVTSAQKNPTAFYLCAIRGGGGTEAFFGQGTRLTVV.

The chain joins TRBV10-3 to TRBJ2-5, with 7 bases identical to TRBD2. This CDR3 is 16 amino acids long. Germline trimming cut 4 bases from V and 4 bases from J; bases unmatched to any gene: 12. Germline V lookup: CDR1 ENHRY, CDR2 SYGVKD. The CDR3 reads CAISGLANGGPETQYF. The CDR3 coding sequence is TGTGCCATCAGTGGACTAGCAAATGGAGGTCCAGAGACCCAGTACTTC.

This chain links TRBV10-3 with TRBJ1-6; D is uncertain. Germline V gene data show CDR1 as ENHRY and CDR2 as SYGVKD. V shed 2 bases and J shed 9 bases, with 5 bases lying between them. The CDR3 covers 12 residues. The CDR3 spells CAISEEGSPLHF. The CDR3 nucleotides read TGTGCCATCAGTGAGGAGGGTTCACCCCTCCACTTT.

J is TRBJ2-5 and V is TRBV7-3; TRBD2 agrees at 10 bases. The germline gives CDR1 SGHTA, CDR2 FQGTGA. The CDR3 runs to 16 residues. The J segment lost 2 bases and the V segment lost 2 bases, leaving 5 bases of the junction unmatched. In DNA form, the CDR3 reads TGTGCCAGCAGCTTAGGGAGCGGGAGGGCTCAAGAGACCCAGTACTTC. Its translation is CASSLGSGRAQETQYF.

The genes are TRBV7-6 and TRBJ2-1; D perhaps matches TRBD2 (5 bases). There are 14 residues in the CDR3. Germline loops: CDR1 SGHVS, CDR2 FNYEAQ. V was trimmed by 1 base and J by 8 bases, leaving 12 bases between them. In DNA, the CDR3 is TGTGCCAGCAGCTTAGTGGGAGTAGGCGATGAGCAGTTCTTC. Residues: CASSLVGVGDEQFF.